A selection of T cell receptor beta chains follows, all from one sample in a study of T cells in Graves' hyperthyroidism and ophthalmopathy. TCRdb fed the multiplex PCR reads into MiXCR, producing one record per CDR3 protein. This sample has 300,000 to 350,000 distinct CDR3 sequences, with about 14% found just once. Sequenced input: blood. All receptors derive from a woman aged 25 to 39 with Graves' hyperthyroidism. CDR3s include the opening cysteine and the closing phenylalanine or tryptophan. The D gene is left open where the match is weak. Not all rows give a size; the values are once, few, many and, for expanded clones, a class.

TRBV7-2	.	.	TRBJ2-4	CASSLDRRTNIQYF	TGTGCCAGCAGCTTAGATCGGCGTACAAACATTCAGTACTTC
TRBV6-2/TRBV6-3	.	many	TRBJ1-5	CASSYLGLHQPQHF	TGTGCCAGCAGTTACCTTGGTCTCCATCAGCCCCAGCATTTT
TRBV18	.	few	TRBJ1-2	CASSPPSAQNYGYTF	TGTGCCAGCTCACCACCGAGCGCACAGAACTATGGCTACACCTTC
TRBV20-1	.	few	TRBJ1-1	CSAREVRVATTEAFF	TGCAGTGCTAGAGAAGTTCGCGTGGCGACGACTGAAGCTTTCTTT
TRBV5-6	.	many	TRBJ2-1	CASSRGPSSYNEQFF	TGTGCCAGCAGTCGGGGGCCGAGCTCCTACAATGAGCAGTTCTTC
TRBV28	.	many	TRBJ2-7	CASTPRRIPYEQYF	TGTGCCAGCACCCCCAGGAGGATCCCCTACGAGCAGTACTTC
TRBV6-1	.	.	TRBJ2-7	CASNPVGRQQFPYEQYF	TGTGCCAGCAACCCTGTCGGGAGACAACAATTCCCCTACGAGCAGTACTTC
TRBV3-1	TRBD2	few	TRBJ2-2	CASSQGLSGGRSTGGLFF	TGTGCCAGCAGCCAAGGTCTCTCGGGCGGGAGGAGCACCGGGGGGCTGTTTTTT
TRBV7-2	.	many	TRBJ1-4	CASGPGEKLFF	TGTGCCAGCGGCCCGGGGGAAAAACTGTTTTTT
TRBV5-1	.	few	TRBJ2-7	CASSGGLDYEQYF	TGCGCCAGCAGCGGGGGACTGGACTACGAGCAGTACTTC
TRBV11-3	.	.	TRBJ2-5	CASSLGPDKETQYF	TGTGCCAGCAGCTTAGGTCCGGACAAAGAGACCCAGTACTTC
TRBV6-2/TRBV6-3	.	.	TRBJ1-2	CASSYFPASRGYTF	TGTGCCAGCAGTTACTTCCCAGCCTCTCGGGGCTACACCTTC
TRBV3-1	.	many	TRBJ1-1	CASNPSGKNTEAFF	TGTGCCAGCAACCCGTCGGGGAAGAACACTGAAGCTTTCTTT
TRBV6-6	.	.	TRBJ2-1	CASSYSPSYNEQFF	TGTGCCAGCAGTTACTCGCCGAGCTACAATGAGCAGTTCTTC
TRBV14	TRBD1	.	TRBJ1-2	CASSLGTGAHGYTF	TGTGCCAGCAGCCTCGGGACAGGGGCCCATGGCTACACCTTC
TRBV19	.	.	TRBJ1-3	CASSIDGGSGNTIYF	TGTGCCAGTAGTATAGATGGCGGATCTGGAAACACCATATATTTT
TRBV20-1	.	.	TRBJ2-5	CSARDFRGPPQETQYF	TGCAGTGCTAGAGATTTTCGGGGTCCCCCACAAGAGACCCAGTACTTC
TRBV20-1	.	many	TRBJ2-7	CSARDVRESGEQYF	TGCAGTGCTAGAGATGTTCGGGAGTCGGGCGAGCAGTACTTC
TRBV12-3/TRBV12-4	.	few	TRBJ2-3	CASSPAGDTQYF	TGTGCCAGCAGTCCCGCGGGGGATACGCAGTATTTT
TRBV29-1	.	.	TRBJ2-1	CSFYWGALGDEQFF	TGCAGCTTCTACTGGGGGGCCTTAGGAGATGAGCAGTTCTTC
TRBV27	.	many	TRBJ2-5	CASSSMLQETQYF	TGTGCCAGCAGTTCCATGTTACAAGAGACCCAGTACTTC
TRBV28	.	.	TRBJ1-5	CASSLPGKGVSQHF	TGTGCCAGCAGTTTACCGGGCAAGGGGGTATCCCAGCATTTT
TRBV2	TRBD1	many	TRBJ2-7	CASKAGGRYEQYF	TGTGCCAGCAAGGCAGGGGGAAGATACGAGCAGTACTTC
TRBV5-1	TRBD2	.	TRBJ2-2	CASSPRAGDTGELFF	TGCGCCAGCAGCCCCAGGGCGGGAGATACCGGGGAGCTGTTTTTT
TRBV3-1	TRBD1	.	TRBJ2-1	CASSPGGGGDEQFF	TGTGCCAGCAGCCCAGGGGGCGGCGGGGATGAGCAGTTCTTC
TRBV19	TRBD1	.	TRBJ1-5	CASRRGPGQPYQPQHF	TGTGCCAGTAGAAGAGGCCCGGGACAGCCCTATCAGCCCCAGCATTTT
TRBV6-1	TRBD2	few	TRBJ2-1	CASSPRLAGEFEQFF	TGTGCCAGCAGTCCCAGACTAGCGGGAGAATTTGAGCAGTTCTTC
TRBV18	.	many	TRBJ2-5	CASSPNSETQYF	TGTGCCAGCTCACCAAATTCGGAGACCCAGTACTTC
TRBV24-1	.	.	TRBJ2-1	CATSTSQGFVSSYNEQFF	TGTGCCACCAGTACATCTCAGGGTTTTGTAAGCTCCTACAATGAGCAGTTCTTC
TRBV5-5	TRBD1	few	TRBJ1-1	CASSPGGAMNTEAFF	TGTGCCAGCAGCCCAGGGGGGGCAATGAACACTGAAGCTTTCTTT
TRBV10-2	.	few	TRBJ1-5	CASSVGAGQPQHF	TGCGCCAGCAGTGTCGGGGCAGGCCAGCCCCAGCATTTT
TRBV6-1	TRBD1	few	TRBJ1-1	CASRGGIQGAINTEAFF	TGTGCCAGCAGGGGGGGAATACAGGGGGCCATCAACACTGAAGCTTTCTTT
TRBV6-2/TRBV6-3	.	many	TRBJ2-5	CASSYVGGETQYF	TGTGCCAGCAGTTACGTAGGAGGGGAGACCCAGTACTTC
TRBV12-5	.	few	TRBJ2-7	CASGLVGRRPYEQYF	TGTGCTAGTGGTTTGGTGGGCAGGAGACCCTACGAGCAGTACTTC
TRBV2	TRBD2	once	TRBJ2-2	CASSETGLAVNTGELFF	TGTGCCAGCAGTGAAACCGGACTAGCGGTTAACACCGGGGAGCTGTTTTTT
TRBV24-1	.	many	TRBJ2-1	CATSDRAGRTYNEQFF	TGTGCCACCAGTGATAGAGCAGGGCGGACCTACAATGAGCAGTTCTTC
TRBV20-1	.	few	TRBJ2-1	CSASREPNEQFF	TGCAGTGCTAGTCGGGAACCAAATGAGCAGTTCTTC
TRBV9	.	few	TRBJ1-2	CASSVTEGPTYGYTF	TGTGCCAGCAGCGTCACAGAGGGCCCTACCTATGGCTACACCTTC
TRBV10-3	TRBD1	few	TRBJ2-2	CAISAKTGAGTGELFF	TGTGCCATCAGTGCGAAGACAGGGGCGGGCACCGGGGAGCTGTTTTTT
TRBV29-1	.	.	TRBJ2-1	CSVEPSSVSYNEQFF	TGCAGCGTTGAACCGTCTAGCGTTTCGTACAATGAGCAGTTCTTC
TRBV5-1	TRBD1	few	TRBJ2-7	CASSPARQGAGEQYF	TGCGCCAGCAGCCCGGCAAGGCAGGGGGCTGGTGAGCAGTACTTC
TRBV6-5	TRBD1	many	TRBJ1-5	CASSYPDRVRQPQHF	TGTGCCAGCAGTTATCCCGACAGGGTAAGGCAGCCCCAGCATTTT
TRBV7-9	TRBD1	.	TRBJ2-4	CASSENRGLAKNIQYF	TGTGCCAGCAGCGAAAACAGGGGTCTAGCCAAAAACATTCAGTACTTC
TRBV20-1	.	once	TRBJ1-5	CSVGNQPQHF	TGCAGTGTTGGTAATCAGCCCCAGCATTTT
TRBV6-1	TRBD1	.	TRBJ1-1	CASSAQGGGIEAFF	TGTGCCAGCAGTGCCCAGGGGGGAGGCATTGAAGCTTTCTTT
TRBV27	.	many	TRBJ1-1	CAGLRTVYTEAFF	TGTGCCGGACTTCGGACGGTTTACACTGAAGCTTTCTTT
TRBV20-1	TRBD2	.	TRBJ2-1	CSAWTSGTSNEQFF	TGCAGTGCTTGGACTAGCGGGACGAGCAATGAGCAGTTCTTC
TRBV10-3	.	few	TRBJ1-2	CAISDGGSYGYTF	TGTGCCATCAGTGATGGGGGGAGCTATGGCTACACCTTC
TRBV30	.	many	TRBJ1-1	CAWSRYKEGDAFF	TGTGCCTGGAGTAGATACAAGGAGGGGGACGCTTTCTTT
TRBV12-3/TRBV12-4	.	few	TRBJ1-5	CASSESLGDQPQHF	TGTGCCAGCAGTGAATCGTTAGGGGATCAGCCCCAGCATTTT
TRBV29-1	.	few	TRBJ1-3	CSVVDGVTPSGNTIYF	TGCAGCGTTGTAGATGGCGTAACACCCTCTGGAAACACCATATATTTT
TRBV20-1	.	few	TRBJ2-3	CSARDPRSADTQYF	TGCAGTGCTAGAGATCCAAGAAGCGCAGATACGCAGTATTTT